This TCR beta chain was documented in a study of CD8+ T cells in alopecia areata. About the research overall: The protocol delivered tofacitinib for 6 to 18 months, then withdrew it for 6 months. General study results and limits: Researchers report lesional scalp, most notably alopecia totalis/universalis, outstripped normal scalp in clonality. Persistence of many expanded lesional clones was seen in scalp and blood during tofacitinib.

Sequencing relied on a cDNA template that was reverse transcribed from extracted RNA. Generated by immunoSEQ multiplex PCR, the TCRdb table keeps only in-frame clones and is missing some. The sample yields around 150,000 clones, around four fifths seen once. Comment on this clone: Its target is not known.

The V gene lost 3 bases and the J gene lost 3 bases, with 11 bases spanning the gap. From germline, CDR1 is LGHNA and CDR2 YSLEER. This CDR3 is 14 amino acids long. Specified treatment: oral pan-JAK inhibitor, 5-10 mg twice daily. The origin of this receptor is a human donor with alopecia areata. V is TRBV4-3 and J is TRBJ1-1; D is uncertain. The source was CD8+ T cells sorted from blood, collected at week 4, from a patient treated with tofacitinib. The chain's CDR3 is CASSQRKSDTEAFF. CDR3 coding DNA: TGCGCCAGCAGCCAGAGAAAATCGGACACTGAAGCTTTCTTT.